This TCR beta chain was retrieved from a study of T cell changes during pregnancy in multiple sclerosis. The protocol was immunoSEQ multiplex PCR, while the TCRdb copy is restricted to in-frame clones and leaves out a portion. The table includes about 77,000 clones, approximately 91% detected once. Germline CDR1 and CDR2: MNHNY and SVGAGI (reference sequence). With 8 bases removed from V and 2 bases from J, the gap between germline ends came to 14 bases. CDR3 length: 14 amino acids. This chain links TRBV6-6 with TRBJ2-3; D is possibly TRBD1 (5 bases). The sequence was collected from a female donor with multiple sclerosis, enrolled in a pregnancy study. Sample: peripheral blood, taken before pregnancy. CDR3 residues: CASVPRVLTDTQYF. CDR3 nucleotide sequence: TGTGCCAGCGTACCCAGGGTCCTCACAGATACGCAGTATTTT.